The rows below give T cell receptor beta chains drawn from one sample of a study of T cell clones after liver transplantation. Sequencing was performed with immunoSEQ multiplex PCR; in TCRdb, only in-frame clones are kept and a portion is missing. The sample has about 51,000 clones; 55% to 75% are singletons. The sequenced sample was CD4+ T cells from blood, obtained approximately 54 months after liver transplant. The receptors derive from a human patient who received a liver transplant. Some T cells may have come from the graft donor. Each CDR3 is given with its conserved first and last residue. The D gene is left open where the match is weak. Rows give clone size only sometimes, using once, few, many, or a class for an expanded clone.

>.|TRBJ2-3|TRBV11-1|.|13
CASSSEATDTQYF
TGTGCCAGCAGCTCCGAAGCCACAGATACGCAGTATTTT
>.|TRBJ1-3|TRBV4-2|.|15
CASSPRLYSGNTIYF
TGTGCCAGCAGCCCTCGACTGTACTCTGGAAACACCATATATTTT
>.|TRBJ2-7|TRBV28|.|16
CASTPVGTNERYEQYF
TGTGCCAGCACTCCGGTTGGGACGAATGAGAGATACGAGCAGTACTTC
>TRBD1|TRBJ1-4|TRBV6-4|once|14
CASPGGTTNEKLFF
TGTGCCAGCCCAGGGGGAACAACTAATGAAAAACTGTTTTTT
>TRBD1|TRBJ2-1|TRBV6-5|.|15
CASSRQGASGSEQFF
TGTGCCAGCAGTCGACAGGGGGCCTCCGGTAGCGAGCAGTTCTTC
>.|TRBJ2-5|TRBV7-2|.|15
CASSLQGAITETQYF
TGTGCCAGCAGCTTACAAGGGGCGATAACAGAGACCCAGTACTTC
>.|TRBJ2-5|TRBV6-1|.|12
CASNTGQETQYF
TGTGCCAGCAATACAGGTCAAGAGACCCAGTACTTC
>.|TRBJ2-5|TRBV6-1|.|13
CASSEGDVLTQYF
TGTGCCAGCAGTGAAGGGGATGTTTTGACCCAGTACTTC
>TRBD1|TRBJ2-1|TRBV19|.|15
CASSPTGGVYNEQFF
TGTGCCAGTAGTCCCACAGGGGGTGTGTACAATGAGCAGTTCTTC
>TRBD1|TRBJ2-5|TRBV19|.|13
CASSKDRGETQYF
TGTGCCAGTAGTAAGGACAGGGGAGAGACCCAGTACTTC
>TRBD2|TRBJ2-1|TRBV10-3|.|17
CAIRASGGESSYNEQFF
TGTGCCATCAGGGCTAGCGGGGGGGAAAGTTCCTACAATGAGCAGTTCTTC
>.|TRBJ2-7|TRBV25-1|.|14
CASSEGGGPYEQYF
TGTGCCAGCAGTGAAGGAGGGGGCCCCTACGAGCAGTACTTC
>.|TRBJ2-2|TRBV9|.|14
CASREGTFSGELFF
TGTGCCAGCAGGGAAGGGACATTTTCCGGGGAGCTGTTTTTT
>.|TRBJ1-6|TRBV7-2|.|16
CASSPLAGPLGSPLHF
TGTGCCAGCAGCCCCCTCGCAGGGCCTTTAGGTTCACCCCTCCACTTT
>.|TRBJ1-5|TRBV6-1|.|13
CATDIWGNQPQHF
TGTGCCACGGACATTTGGGGCAATCAGCCCCAGCATTTT
>.|TRBJ1-1|TRBV29-1|.|13
CSVEQARNTEAFF
TGCAGCGTTGAACAGGCCCGGAACACTGAAGCTTTCTTT
>.|TRBJ2-4|TRBV18|.|15
CANSPPSGSKNIQYF
TGTGCCAACTCACCACCCTCAGGGTCCAAAAACATTCAGTACTTC
>TRBD1|TRBJ2-4|TRBV5-7|once|18
CASSQGWDREWAKNIQYF
TGTGCCAGCAGCCAGGGCTGGGACAGGGAGTGGGCCAAAAACATTCAGTACTTC
>.|TRBJ2-3|TRBV19|.|13
CASSTSGSDTQYF
TGTGCCAGTAGTACCTCGGGTTCAGATACGCAGTATTTT
>TRBD1|TRBJ1-5|TRBV19|once|17
CASSIETGNYGNQPQHF
TGTGCCAGTAGTATAGAGACAGGGAATTACGGCAATCAGCCCCAGCATTTT
>TRBD2|TRBJ2-1|TRBV5-1|.|18
CASSSTFGSGGTYNEQFF
TGCGCCAGCAGCAGCACCTTCGGGTCGGGGGGTACCTACAATGAGCAGTTCTTC
>.|TRBJ2-1|TRBV11-3|.|15
CASSLGHGGYNEQFF
TGTGCCAGCAGCTTAGGCCACGGGGGATACAATGAGCAGTTCTTC
>.|TRBJ2-3|TRBV28|.|12
CASKGRTDTQYF
TGTGCCAGCAAAGGGCGCACAGATACGCAGTATTTT
>.|TRBJ1-5|TRBV7-8|few|15
CASSPSGYSNQPQHF
TGTGCCAGCAGCCCCTCGGGTTATAGCAATCAGCCCCAGCATTTT
>.|TRBJ1-1|TRBV29-1|.|13
CSVLGESNTEAFF
TGCAGCGTGCTGGGTGAGTCGAACACTGAAGCTTTCTTT
>.|TRBJ1-4|TRBV10-1|.|14
CASSESGAGEKLFF
TGCGCCAGCAGTGAGTCGGGGGCAGGCGAAAAACTGTTTTTT
>.|TRBJ1-6|TRBV10-3|.|14
CAITGGRNNSPLHF
TGTGCCATCACCGGGGGGCGGAATAATTCACCCCTCCACTTT
>.|TRBJ2-7|TRBV7-9|.|12
CASSFSAYEQYF
TGTGCCAGCAGCTTTTCTGCCTACGAGCAGTACTTC
>.|TRBJ2-1|TRBV2|few|14
CASRGTGIYNEQFF
TGTGCCAGCAGGGGGACTGGGATTTACAATGAGCAGTTCTTC
>TRBD2|TRBJ2-5|TRBV7-6|.|16
CASSLTQRGGRETQYF
TGTGCCAGCAGCTTAACCCAGCGGGGGGGCCGAGAGACCCAGTACTTC
>.|TRBJ2-3|TRBV5-1|.|15
CASSLDGLARDTQYF
TGCGCCAGCAGCTTGGATGGACTTGCGCGAGATACGCAGTATTTT
>.|TRBJ2-4|TRBV5-1|.|15
CASRDQGGGKNIQYF
TGCGCCAGCAGAGACCAGGGGGGTGGCAAAAACATTCAGTACTTC
>.|TRBJ2-4|TRBV7-2|.|18
CASSPRGTGLRAKNIQYF
TGTGCCAGCAGCCCAAGGGGTACAGGGCTTCGCGCCAAAAACATTCAGTACTTC
>.|TRBJ1-1|TRBV18|few|14
CASSPEGQNTEAFF
TGTGCCAGCTCACCAGAGGGACAGAACACTGAAGCTTTCTTT